The 17 T cell receptor beta chains in this list originate from one sample, sequenced in a study of response to subunit inactivated influenza vaccine. TCRdb ran MiXCR on the RT-PCR reads and lists one entry per CDR3 protein. The sample records about 190,000 distinct CDR3 sequences, 13% to 15% being singletons. The starting material was CD8+ T cells sorted from PBMCs, obtained 5 days after vaccination. The receptor set was obtained from a man between 50 and 59 years old who received an inactivated influenza vaccine.

In this sample, this clonotype turned up a few times. Its ends do not fully match the called genes, so a read error is possible. The chain links TRBV3-1 to TRBJ1-6; D is possibly TRBD1 (6 bases). CDR1 LGHDT and CDR2 YNNKEL come from the germline V gene (reference sequence). The CDR3 is 18 amino acids. The CDR3 DNA sequence: TGTGCCAGCAGCCAAGAGGGGTTAAGGACAGCGCAATATTCAGCCCTCCACTTT. This translates into CASSQEGLRTAQYSALHF.

This clonotype was seen a few times. Since no conserved phenylalanine or tryptophan closes the CDR3, a read error is the likely cause. V usage is TRBV2 and J usage is TRBJ2-3, with 11 positions matching TRBD2. Per the germline V gene, CDR1 is SNHLY and CDR2 is FYNNEI. The CDR3 contains 17 residues. The V and J ends lost 1 base and 5 bases, in that order; junction bases with no gene match: 8. The CDR3 bases are TGTGCCAGCAGTGAAGGGCTAGCGGGGGGAGGTATAGATACGCAGTATTTA. This encodes CASSEGLAGGGIDTQYL.

This clonotype was found a few times. This chain connects TRBV27 to TRBJ2-1; a weak D match, TRBD2 (7 bases). Germline V gene sequence: CDR1 MNHEY, CDR2 SMNVEV (reference sequence). The CDR3 has 18 residues. The germline V and J ends were trimmed by 6 bases and 4 bases, with 25 bases remaining between them. The CDR3, as DNA: TGTGCCAGCAGCCAAATGGGGTGGGAGGGGGAATCTTACAATGAGCAGTTCTTC. It is translated as CASSQMGWEGESYNEQFF.

V usage is TRBV12-3 or TRBV12-4 and J usage is TRBJ2-7, with TRBD1 as a possible D gene (5 bases). The CDR3 spans 13 residues. Trimming cost V 2 bases and J 6 bases, with 11 bases left between them. In DNA form, the CDR3 reads TGTGCCAGCAGTTTAACCTCAGGGTTCGAGCAGTACTTC. Its translation is CASSLTSGFEQYF.

The genes are TRBV6-5 and TRBJ2-5; TRBD1 agrees at 8 bases. V was pared by 2 bases and J by 2 bases, with 7 bases of the junction left unmatched. Per the germline V gene, CDR1 is MNHEY and CDR2 is SVGAGI. The CDR3 is made up of 16 amino acids. The CDR3 loop reads CASSYIHRGEQETQYF. The CDR3 DNA is TGTGCCAGCAGTTACATCCACAGGGGGGAACAAGAGACCCAGTACTTC.

This clonotype occurred many times. CDR3: CATSDKLYTGELFF. DNA for the CDR3: TGTGCCACCAGTGATAAGCTATACACCGGGGAGCTGTTTTTT. The chain employs TRBV24-1 and TRBJ2-2, with D unresolved. The CDR3 extends over 14 amino acids. V was cut by 3 bases and J by 3 bases, with 7 bases left in between. Germline CDR1 KGHDR, CDR2 SFDVKD.

This clonotype turned up a few times. The V and J genes are TRBV4-3 and TRBJ2-1; tentatively, D is TRBD2 (5 bases). V lost 2 bases to trimming and J lost 7 bases, with 9 bases between them. The V gene's germline CDR1 is LGHNA and CDR2 YSLEER. The CDR3 covers 13 residues. The CDR3 nucleotides read TGCGCCAGCAGCCAATTACTAGATAATGAGCAGTTCTTC. Its translation: CASSQLLDNEQFF.

This clonotype has just a few counts. V is TRBV7-9 and J is TRBJ1-5; 10 positions agree with TRBD1. With V trimmed by 3 bases and J by 5 bases, 1 base remained unmatched. Germline CDR1 reads SEHNR; CDR2 reads FQNEAQ (reference sequence). The CDR3 runs 14 residues. For the CDR3, the DNA is TGTGCCAGCAGCTTCGGGACAGGGGATCAGCCCCAGCATTTT. Residues: CASSFGTGDQPQHF. Full variable domain (rest looked up from reference TRBV7-9 and TRBJ1-5): DTGVSQNPRHKITKRGQNVTFRCDPISEHNRLYWYRQTLGQGPEFLTYFQNEAQLEKSRLLSDRFSAERPKGSFSTLEIQRTEQGDSAMYLCASSFGTGDQPQHFGDGTRLSIL.

In this sample, this clonotype turned up many times. The chain carries TRBV10-3 and TRBJ2-7, with D possibly matching TRBD1 (6 bases). The length of the CDR3 is 14 residues. Per germline, CDR1 ENHRY and CDR2 SYGVKD. V was pared by 4 bases and J by 0 bases, with 10 bases between. CDR3 amino acids: CAISADRSSYEQYF. CDR3 in DNA: TGTGCCATCAGTGCCGACAGGAGCTCCTACGAGCAGTACTTC.

This clonotype was counted between two and nine times. V and J are TRBV12-3 or TRBV12-4 and TRBJ2-5; D perhaps matches TRBD2 (6 bases). This CDR3 spans 14 amino acids. V gave up 6 bases and J gave up 4 bases, with 15 bases separating them. The CDR3 nucleotides read TGTGCCAGCAGCCCCGGTTTCGGGGGAGAGACCCAGTACTTC. This encodes CASSPGFGGETQYF.

The chain is built from TRBV29-1 and TRBJ2-1; the D call may be TRBD1 or TRBD2 (5 bases each). The CDR3 spans 17 residues. Germline lookup yields CDR1 SQVTM and CDR2 ANQGSEA. V lost 3 bases to trimming and J lost 1 base, with 19 bases between them. CDR3 nucleotide sequence: TGCAGCGTTGACGGTGCGGCCACGGGGCGGTCCTACAATGAGCAGTTCTTC. This gives the protein CSVDGAATGRSYNEQFF.

V usage is TRBV4-3 and J usage is TRBJ2-7, with D possibly being TRBD1 (6 bases). The V gene lost 1 base and the J gene lost 4 bases, with 14 bases spanning the gap. The CDR3 runs to 15 residues. In germline, CDR1 is LGHNA, CDR2 YSLEER. This CDR3 is CASSQGPGDLYEQYF. The CDR3 DNA is TGCGCCAGCAGCCAAGGGCCAGGGGATCTGTACGAGCAGTACTTC.

The chain joins TRBV4-2 to TRBJ2-1; D possibly corresponds to TRBD1 (7 bases). Germline values: CDR1 LGHNA, CDR2 YNFKEQ. Between the trimmed V and J ends, which lost 0 bases and 7 bases, there was a span of 16 bases. This CDR3 contains 16 residues. This chain's CDR3 is CASSQDYLAGGNEQFF. The CDR3 coding sequence is TGTGCCAGCAGCCAAGATTACCTAGCAGGGGGGAATGAGCAGTTCTTC.

This clonotype has a handful of counts. The V gene is TRBV5-1, the J gene TRBJ2-7; D remains unclear. V was clipped by 0 bases and J by 2 bases, with 9 bases between them. From germline, CDR1 is SGHRS and CDR2 YFSETQ. The CDR3 extends over 14 amino acids. CDR3 loop: CASSLVARTYEQYF. DNA of the CDR3: TGCGCCAGCAGCTTGGTTGCCAGAACCTACGAGCAGTACTTC.

A single count supports this clonotype. The chain joins TRBV7-2 to TRBJ1-3; D not certain. V lost 0 bases to trimming and J lost 4 bases, with 13 bases between them. The V gene's germline CDR1 is SGHTA and CDR2 FQGNSA. The CDR3 is 16 residues long. The CDR3 spells CASSLALWGRGNTIYF. The CDR3 DNA is TGTGCCAGCAGCTTAGCGTTGTGGGGTCGGGGAAACACCATATATTTT.

This clonotype has just a few counts. The rearrangement uses TRBV3-1 and TRBJ2-7, with a possible D match to TRBD1 (6 bases). This CDR3 is built from 16 residues. V gave up 4 bases and J gave up 2 bases, with 18 bases separating them. Germline CDR1 reads LGHDT; CDR2 reads YNNKEL (reference sequence). CDR3 region: CASSPNDRLDAYEQYF. CDR3 bases: TGTGCCAGCAGCCCAAATGACAGGTTGGACGCCTACGAGCAGTACTTC.

This clonotype was counted only a few times. The chain uses TRBV24-1 and TRBJ1-2; 7 positions match TRBD1. V dropped 7 bases and J dropped 7; count of bases not matched to a gene: 5. CDR1 and CDR2 (germline): KGHDR, SFDVKD. The CDR3 spans 12 residues. CDR3 DNA: TGTGCCACCAGCAAACCAGGGGGTGGCTACACCTTC. It specifies CATSKPGGGYTF.